What follows are 10 T cell receptor beta chains derived from one specimen sequenced in a study of shared clonotypes between healthy human individuals. Sequencing used immunoSEQ multiplex PCR; TCRdb keeps in-frame clones, though not all of them. The table includes hundreds of thousands of clones, around 97% detected once. The material sequenced was naive CD4+ T cells sorted from blood. This sample's subset: CD45RA+ positively selected. The receptors were sampled from a woman aged 25 to 45 in good health.

This sequence joins TRBV28 and TRBJ1-5; 7 bases match TRBD1. Germline loops: CDR1 MDHEN, CDR2 SYDVKM. The CDR3 length is 15 residues. V was clipped by 4 bases and J by 0 bases; unmatched bases: 3. CDR3 protein: CASSYRGGSNQPQHF. Here the CDR3 DNA reads TGTGCCAGCAGTTACAGGGGAGGTAGCAATCAGCCCCAGCATTTT.

V and J are TRBV28 and TRBJ2-5, with 8 positions matching TRBD1. The J call is doubtful: the DNA matches TRBJ2-7 better. This CDR3 region has 14 residues. Germline CDR1 MDHEN, CDR2 SYDVKM. The CDR3 DNA is TGTGCCAGCAGGAATAGGACAGGGCCCCACGAGCAGTACTTC. This encodes CASRNRTGPHEQYF.

The chain links TRBV10-3 to TRBJ1-5; no clear D gene. V shed 4 bases and J shed 0 bases, with 7 bases lying between them. Germline V gene lookup returns CDR1 ENHRY and CDR2 SYGVKD. This CDR3 spans 14 amino acids. CDR3 DNA sequence: TGTGCCATCAGTGTAGAGGTTAGCAATCAGCCCCAGCATTTT. Its translation is CAISVEVSNQPQHF.

A remark on this clone: One end of the junction fails to match germline, which may point to a read error. This chain links TRBV5-1 with TRBJ2-3, with TRBD1 identical over 7 bases. Germline V lookup: CDR1 SGHRS, CDR2 YFSETQ. The CDR3 totals 16 residues. The CDR3 sequence: CASRLGTASSTDTQYF. The CDR3 DNA reads as TGCGCCAGCAGATTGGGGACAGCGTCTAGCACAGATACGCAGTATTTT.

The CDR3 here is CASRTGTGGPEQFF. The CDR3 bases are TGTGCCAGCAGAACCGGGACAGGGGGCCCGGAGCAGTTCTTC. The chain has TRBV6-5 and TRBJ2-1; 12 bases match TRBD1. From germline, CDR1 is MNHEY and CDR2 SVGAGI. CDR3 size: 14 residues. After removal of 6 bases from V and 10 bases from J, the junction contained 7 bases not matched to a gene.

V gene TRBV7-2 combines with J gene TRBJ2-7; D gene uncertain. With 4 bases removed from V and 0 bases from J, the gap between germline ends came to 22 bases. The length of the CDR3 is 18 residues. The germline gives CDR1 SGHTA, CDR2 FQGNSA. The CDR3 DNA is TGTGCCAGCAGCTCCCCCCCACCTTCTGTCTGGCGCTCCTACGAGCAGTACTTC. The encoded protein is CASSSPPPSVWRSYEQYF.

This chain joins TRBV6-5 and TRBJ2-5; 8 nucleotides match TRBD1. Germline CDR1 is MNHEY and CDR2 is SVGAGI. Trimming at V came to 5 bases and at J to 5 bases, leaving 7 bases not matched to a gene. This CDR3 is built from 14 residues. CDR3 DNA: TGTGCCAGCAGTGATGACAGGGGTGGGGAGACCCAGTACTTC. This sequence encodes CASSDDRGGETQYF.

The chain's CDR3 is CASSSGLAGGGEQFF. The CDR3 DNA sequence: TGTGCCAGCAGCTCCGGACTAGCGGGGGGAGGGGAGCAGTTCTTC. The V and J genes are TRBV5-4 and TRBJ2-1; the match to TRBD2 covers 14 bases. Trimming took 3 bases from V and 10 from J; bases not matched to a gene: 6. In germline, CDR1 is SGHNT, CDR2 YYREEE (reference sequence). This CDR3 has 15 amino acids.

The gene calls are TRBV7-3 and TRBJ2-5; unclear D gene. This CDR3 spans 15 amino acids. Germline lookup yields CDR1 SGHTA and CDR2 FQGTGA. V was shortened by 5 bases and J by 2 bases, with 15 bases between the two germline ends. In nucleotides, the CDR3 is TGTGCCAGCAGCCTCACTAAAGTTGCTCAAGAGACCCAGTACTTC. Translated, it gives CASSLTKVAQETQYF.

V gene TRBV2 combines with J gene TRBJ1-5, with D possibly being TRBD1 (5 bases). This CDR3 contains 12 residues. Deletions cut 6 bases from V and 7 bases from J, with 10 bases between. The germline gives CDR1 SNHLY, CDR2 FYNNEI. The CDR3 here is CASRTGGQPQHF. CDR3 nucleotides: TGTGCCAGCAGAACGGGGGGGCAGCCCCAGCATTTT.